The 4 T cell receptor beta chains below all came from one sample that was sequenced in a study of blood T cell repertoires in COVID-19. Libraries were prepared by immunoSEQ multiplex PCR; TCRdb keeps only in-frame clonotypes and omits some of them. There are approximately 210,000 clones in the sample; 80% to 85% occur only once, and 8% to 11% lies in the top ten. The sequenced sample was peripheral blood. The receptors were sampled from an elderly woman with COVID-19, enrolled during active disease.

The rearrangement joins TRBV5-8 to TRBJ1-4, with no clear D. V was shortened by 2 bases and J by 4 bases, with 18 bases between the two germline ends. The V gene's germline CDR1 is SGHTS and CDR2 YDEGEE. The CDR3 contains 17 residues. The CDR3, as DNA: TGTGCCAGCAGCTTACCTCCAGACCGGGCGGGTAATGAAAAACTGTTTTTT. This translates into CASSLPPDRAGNEKLFF.

V usage is TRBV6-2 or TRBV6-3 and J usage is TRBJ1-5, with a tentative D call TRBD1 (5 bases). V lost 6 bases, J lost 4 bases, and 16 bases lay in between. Looked up from germline, CDR1 is MNHEY and CDR2 is SVGEGT. This CDR3 contains 15 residues. The CDR3 DNA is TGTGCCAGCAGCCCCGGACCAGGGATTAATCAGCCCCAGCATTTT. Translation: CASSPGPGINQPQHF.

The V and J genes are TRBV9 and TRBJ1-3, with TRBD1 identical over 8 bases. Germline V gene lookup returns CDR1 SGDLS and CDR2 YYNGEE. V shed 2 bases, J shed 1 base, and the junction held 11 bases outside the gene matches. This CDR3 contains 18 residues. The chain's CDR3 is CASSVRQGAFGSGNTIYF. CDR3 in DNA: TGTGCCAGCAGCGTGCGGCAGGGGGCGTTCGGATCTGGAAACACCATATATTTT.

Only one count was recorded for this clone. The chain uses TRBV21-1 and TRBJ2-3; the D call of TRBD2 is as the table states it, not checked on the DNA. TRBV21-1 is marked as a pseudogene. The CDR3 totals 20 residues. CDR3 sequence reads: CASKSNPGLAGGPRTDTQYF. CDR3 sequence (DNA): TGTGCCAGCAAGTCGAATCCGGGACTAGCGGGGGGGCCGCGCACAGATACGCAGTATTTT.